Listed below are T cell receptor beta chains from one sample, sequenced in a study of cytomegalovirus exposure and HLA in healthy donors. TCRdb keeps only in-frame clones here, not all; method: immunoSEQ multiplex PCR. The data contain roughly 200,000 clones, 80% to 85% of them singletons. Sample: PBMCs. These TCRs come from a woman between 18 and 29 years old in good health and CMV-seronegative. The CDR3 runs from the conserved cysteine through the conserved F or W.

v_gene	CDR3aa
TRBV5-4	CASSPGGQGAGTEAFF
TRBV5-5	CASSLELAGPGGHTDTQYF
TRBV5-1	CASSTDQYGELFF
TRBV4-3	CASSQGTDSGNTIYF
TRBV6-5	CASGQAHEQYF
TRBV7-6	CASSLGWQMNTGELFF
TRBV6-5	CASRLTTGASEKLFF
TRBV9	CASSTGLTNTEAFF
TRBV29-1	CSVVRIEAEAFF
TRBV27	CASSSGDTEAFF
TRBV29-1	CSVAEDNEQFF